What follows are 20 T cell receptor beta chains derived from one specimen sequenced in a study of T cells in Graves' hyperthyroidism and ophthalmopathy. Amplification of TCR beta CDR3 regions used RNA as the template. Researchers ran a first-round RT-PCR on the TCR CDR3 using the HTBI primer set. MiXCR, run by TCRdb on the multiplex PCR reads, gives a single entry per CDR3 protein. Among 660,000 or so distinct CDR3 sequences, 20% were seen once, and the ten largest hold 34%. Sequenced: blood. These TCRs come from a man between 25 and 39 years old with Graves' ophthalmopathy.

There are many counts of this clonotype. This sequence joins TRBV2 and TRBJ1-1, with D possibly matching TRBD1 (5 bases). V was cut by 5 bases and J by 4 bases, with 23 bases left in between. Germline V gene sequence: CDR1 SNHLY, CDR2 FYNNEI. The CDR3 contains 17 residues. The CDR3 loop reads CASSLTQGARWGTEAFF. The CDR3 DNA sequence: TGTGCCAGCAGTTTAACGCAGGGTGCGCGCTGGGGCACTGAAGCTTTCTTT.

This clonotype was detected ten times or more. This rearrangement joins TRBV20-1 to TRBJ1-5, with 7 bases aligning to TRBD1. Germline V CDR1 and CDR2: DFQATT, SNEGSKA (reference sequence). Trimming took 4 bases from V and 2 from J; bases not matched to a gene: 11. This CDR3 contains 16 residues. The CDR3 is CSAIAPTGKGNQPQHF. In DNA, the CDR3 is TGCAGTGCTATTGCCCCGACAGGGAAGGGCAATCAGCCCCAGCATTTT.

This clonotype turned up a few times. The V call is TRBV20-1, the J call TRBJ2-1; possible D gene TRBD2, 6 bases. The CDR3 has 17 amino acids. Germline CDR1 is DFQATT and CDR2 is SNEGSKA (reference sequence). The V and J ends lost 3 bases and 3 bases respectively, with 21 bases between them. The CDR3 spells CSARIGGARSRYNEQFF. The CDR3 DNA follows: TGCAGTGCTAGGATTGGCGGGGCCCGCAGCCGCTACAATGAGCAGTTCTTC.

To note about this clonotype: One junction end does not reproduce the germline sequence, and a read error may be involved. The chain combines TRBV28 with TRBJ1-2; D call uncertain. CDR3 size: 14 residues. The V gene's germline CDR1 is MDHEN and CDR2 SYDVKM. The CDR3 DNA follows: TGTGCCAGCAGTTTACTTGGAGCTAACTATGGCCACACCTTC. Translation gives CASSLLGANYGHTF.

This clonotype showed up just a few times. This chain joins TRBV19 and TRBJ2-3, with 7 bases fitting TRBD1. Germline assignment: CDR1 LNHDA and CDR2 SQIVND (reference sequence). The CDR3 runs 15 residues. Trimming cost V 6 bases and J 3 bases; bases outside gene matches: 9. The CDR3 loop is CASREQGLYTDTQYF. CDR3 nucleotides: TGTGCCAGTAGAGAACAGGGGCTTTATACAGATACGCAGTATTTT.

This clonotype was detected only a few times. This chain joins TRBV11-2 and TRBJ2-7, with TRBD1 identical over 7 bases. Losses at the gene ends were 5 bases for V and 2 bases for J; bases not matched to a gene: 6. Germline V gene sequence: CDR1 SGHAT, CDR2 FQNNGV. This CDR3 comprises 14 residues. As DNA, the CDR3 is TGTGCCAGCAGCACATTGACAGGGACCTACGAGCAGTACTTC. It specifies CASSTLTGTYEQYF.

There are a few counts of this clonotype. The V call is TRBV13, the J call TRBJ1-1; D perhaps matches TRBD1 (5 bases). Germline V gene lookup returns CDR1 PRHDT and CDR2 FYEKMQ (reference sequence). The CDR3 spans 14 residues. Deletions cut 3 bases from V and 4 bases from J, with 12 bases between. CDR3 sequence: CASSFAPGSTEAFF. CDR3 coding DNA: TGTGCCAGCAGCTTCGCGCCAGGGAGCACTGAAGCTTTCTTT.

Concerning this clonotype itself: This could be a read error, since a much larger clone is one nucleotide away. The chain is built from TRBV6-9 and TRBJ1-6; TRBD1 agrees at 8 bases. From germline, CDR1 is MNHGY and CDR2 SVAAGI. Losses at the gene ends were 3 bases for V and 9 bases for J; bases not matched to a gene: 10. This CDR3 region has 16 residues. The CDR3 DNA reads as TGTGCCAGCAGTTACCCGAAGTTACAGGGGGGTTCACCCCTCCACTTT. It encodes CASSYPKLQGGSPLHF.

The CDR3 DNA follows: TGCAGCGTTGAGGGCGGGACGGCCCAGGGGGTCGAGCAGTACTTC. The encoded protein is CSVEGGTAQGVEQYF. This sequence joins TRBV29-1 and TRBJ2-7, with a tentative D call TRBD1 (7 bases). Trimming removed 3 bases from V and 6 bases from J, with 21 bases in between. Germline V gene sequence: CDR1 SQVTM, CDR2 ANQGSEA. CDR3 length: 15 residues.

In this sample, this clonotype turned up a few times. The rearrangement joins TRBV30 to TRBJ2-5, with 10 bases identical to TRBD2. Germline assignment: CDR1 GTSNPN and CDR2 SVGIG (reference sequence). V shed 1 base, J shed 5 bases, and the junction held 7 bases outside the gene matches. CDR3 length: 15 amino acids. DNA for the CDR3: TGTGCCTGGAGTGGGGGTCTAGCGGGAGCCGAGACCCAGTACTTC. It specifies CAWSGGLAGAETQYF. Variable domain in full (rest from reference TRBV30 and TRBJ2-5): SQTIHQWPATLVQPVGSPLSLECTVEGTSNPNLYWYRQAAGRGLQLLFYSVGIGQISSEVPQNLSASRPQDRQFILSSKKLLLSDSGFYLCAWSGGLAGAETQYFGPGTRLLVL.

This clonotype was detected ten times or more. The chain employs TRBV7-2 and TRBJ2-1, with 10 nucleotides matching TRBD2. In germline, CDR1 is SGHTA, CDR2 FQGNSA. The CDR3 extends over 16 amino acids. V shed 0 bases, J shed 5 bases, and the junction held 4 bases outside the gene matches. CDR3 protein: CASSLAGTSVDNEQFF. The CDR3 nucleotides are TGTGCCAGCAGCTTAGCTGGGACTAGCGTGGACAATGAGCAGTTCTTC.

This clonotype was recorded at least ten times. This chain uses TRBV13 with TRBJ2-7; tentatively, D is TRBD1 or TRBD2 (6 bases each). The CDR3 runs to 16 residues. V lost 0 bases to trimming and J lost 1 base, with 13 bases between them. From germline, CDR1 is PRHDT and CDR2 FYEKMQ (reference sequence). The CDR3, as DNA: TGTGCCAGCAGCTTAGGGGGAGGACAGAGTTCCTACGAGCAGTACTTC. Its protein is CASSLGGGQSSYEQYF.

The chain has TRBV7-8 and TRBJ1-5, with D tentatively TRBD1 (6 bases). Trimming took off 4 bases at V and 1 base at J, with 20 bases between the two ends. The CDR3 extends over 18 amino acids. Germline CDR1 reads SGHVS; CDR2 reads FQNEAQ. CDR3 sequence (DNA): TGTGCCAGCAGCTCAGAACCCGGGACACTCGTGAGCAATCAGCCCCAGCATTTT. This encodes CASSSEPGTLVSNQPQHF.

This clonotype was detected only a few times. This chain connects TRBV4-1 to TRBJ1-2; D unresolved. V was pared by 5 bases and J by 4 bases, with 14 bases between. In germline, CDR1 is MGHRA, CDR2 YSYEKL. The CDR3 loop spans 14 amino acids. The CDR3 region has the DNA TGCGCCAGCAGCTCAATTCCCGGGGTCTATGGCTACACCTTC. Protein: CASSSIPGVYGYTF.

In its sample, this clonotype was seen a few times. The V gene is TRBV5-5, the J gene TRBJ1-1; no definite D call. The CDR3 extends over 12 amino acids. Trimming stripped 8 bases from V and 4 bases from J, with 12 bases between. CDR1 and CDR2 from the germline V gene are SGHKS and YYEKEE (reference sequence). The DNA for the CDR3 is TGTGCCAGTCTGATGGATTCCACTGAAGCTTTCTTT. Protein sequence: CASLMDSTEAFF.

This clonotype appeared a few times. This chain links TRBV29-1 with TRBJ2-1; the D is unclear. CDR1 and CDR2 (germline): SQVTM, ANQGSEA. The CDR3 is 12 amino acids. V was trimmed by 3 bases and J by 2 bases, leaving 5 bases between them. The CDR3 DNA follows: TGCAGCGTTGATACAACCTACAATGAGCAGTTCTTC. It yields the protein CSVDTTYNEQFF.

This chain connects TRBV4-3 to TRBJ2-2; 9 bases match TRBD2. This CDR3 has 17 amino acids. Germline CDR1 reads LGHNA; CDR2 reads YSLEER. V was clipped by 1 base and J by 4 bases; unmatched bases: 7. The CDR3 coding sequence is TGCGCCAGCAGCCAAGGTAGCGGGAGAGTTACCACCGGGGAGCTGTTTTTT. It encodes CASSQGSGRVTTGELFF.

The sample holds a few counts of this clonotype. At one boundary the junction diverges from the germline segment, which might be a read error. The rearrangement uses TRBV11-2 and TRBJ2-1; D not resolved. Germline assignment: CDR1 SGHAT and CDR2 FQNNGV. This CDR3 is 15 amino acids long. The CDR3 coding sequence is TGTGCCAGCAGCTTAGCAGGAACTTATTACATTGAGCAGTTCTTC. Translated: CASSLAGTYYIEQFF. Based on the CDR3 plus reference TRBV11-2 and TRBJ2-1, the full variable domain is EAGVAQSPRYKIIEKRQSVAFWCNPISGHATLYWYQQILGQGPKLLIQFQNNGVVDDSQLPKDRFSAERLKGVDSTLKIQPAKLEDSAVYLCASSLAGTYYIEQFFGPGTRLTVL.

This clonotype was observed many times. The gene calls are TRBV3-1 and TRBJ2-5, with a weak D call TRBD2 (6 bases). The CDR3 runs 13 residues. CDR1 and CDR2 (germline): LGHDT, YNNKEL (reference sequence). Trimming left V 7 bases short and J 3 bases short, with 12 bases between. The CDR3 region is CASTPWGEETQYF. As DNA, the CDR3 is TGTGCCAGCACCCCCTGGGGGGAAGAGACCCAGTACTTC.

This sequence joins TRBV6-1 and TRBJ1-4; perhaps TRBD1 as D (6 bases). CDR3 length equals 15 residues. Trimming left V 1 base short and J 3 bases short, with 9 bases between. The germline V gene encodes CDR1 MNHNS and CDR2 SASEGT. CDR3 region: CASSEVRGANEKLFF. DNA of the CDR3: TGTGCCAGCAGTGAAGTGAGGGGGGCTAATGAAAAACTGTTTTTT.